This TCR beta chain comes out of a study of blood T cells in healthy people across ages. The CDR3 runs 16 residues. Germline loops: CDR1 SNHLY, CDR2 FYNNEI. The V end lost 3 bases, the J end lost 4 bases, and 15 bases lay between the germline ends. Healthy Caucasian individuals from Russia aged 6 to 90 served as donors. Peripheral blood from each donor was collected in a volume of 9.5 to 10 milliliters. The authors ran a second PCR of 7 to 11 cycles using a sample-barcoded 5' primer and a J-beta primer mix. A minimum of 3 million CDR3-containing paired-end reads was obtained for each sample. TCRdb called the 5' RACE reads again in MiXCR, with one record for every CDR3 protein. The profile shows hundreds of thousands of distinct CDR3 sequences, around a fifth of them singletons.

The source material was blood. The sequence was obtained from a man in his 70s in good health. This chain joins TRBV2 and TRBJ2-2, with D tentatively TRBD2 (5 bases). Here the CDR3 reads CASSDGVGSVTGELFF. The DNA for the CDR3 is TGTGCCAGCAGTGATGGGGTTGGGAGTGTCACCGGGGAGCTGTTTTTT.